The clone carrying this T cell receptor beta chain was recorded once. The antigen remains unidentified. 13 Jbeta primers and 60 Vbeta primers were used for the PCR. Clones were sequenced by immunoSEQ multiplex PCR, and TCRdb holds only the in-frame ones, with some missing. The data hold 130,000 or so clones, with approximately 80% observed a single time. This entry belongs to a study of cytomegalovirus exposure and HLA in healthy donors. Looked up from germline, CDR1 is SQVTM and CDR2 is ANQGSEA. The CDR3 loop spans 12 amino acids. V lost 7 bases to trimming and J lost 3 bases, with 9 bases between them. Study findings and constraints: A classifier reportedly called cytomegalovirus status with high sensitivity and specificity.

Everyone who donated was a healthy bone marrow donor. This sequence originates from a woman in her 40s in good health and CMV-seronegative. V usage is TRBV29-1 and J usage is TRBJ1-4; D is possibly TRBD1 (5 bases). The sequencing sample was made of PBMCs. Here the CDR3 DNA reads TGCAGCGCAACAGGTTCTAATGAAAAACTGTTTTTT. Translated: CSATGSNEKLFF. Supplemented by reference TRBV29-1 and TRBJ1-4, the full variable domain reads SAVISQKPSRDICQRGTSLTIQCQVDSQVTMMFWYRQQPGQSLTLIATANQGSEATYESGFVIDKFPISRPNLTFSTLTVSNMSPEDSSIYLCSATGSNEKLFFGSGTQLSVL.